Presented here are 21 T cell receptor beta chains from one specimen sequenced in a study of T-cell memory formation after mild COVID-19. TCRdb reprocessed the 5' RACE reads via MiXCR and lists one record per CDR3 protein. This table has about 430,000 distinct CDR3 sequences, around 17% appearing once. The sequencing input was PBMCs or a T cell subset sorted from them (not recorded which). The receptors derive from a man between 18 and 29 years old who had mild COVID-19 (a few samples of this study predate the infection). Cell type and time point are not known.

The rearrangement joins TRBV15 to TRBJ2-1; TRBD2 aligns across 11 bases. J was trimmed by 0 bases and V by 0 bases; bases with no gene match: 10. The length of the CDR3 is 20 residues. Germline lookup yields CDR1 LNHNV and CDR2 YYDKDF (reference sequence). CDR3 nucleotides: TGTGCCACCAGCAGAGATGTCCTAGCGGGGGGCGCGGGCTCCTACAATGAGCAGTTCTTC. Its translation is CATSRDVLAGGAGSYNEQFF.

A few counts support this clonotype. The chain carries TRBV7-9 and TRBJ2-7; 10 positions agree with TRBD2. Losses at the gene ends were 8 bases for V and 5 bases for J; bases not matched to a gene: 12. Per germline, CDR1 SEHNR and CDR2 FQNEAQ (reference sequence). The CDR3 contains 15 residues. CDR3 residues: CASAWASGGKDEQYF. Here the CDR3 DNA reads TGTGCCAGCGCTTGGGCTAGCGGGGGTAAGGACGAGCAGTACTTC.

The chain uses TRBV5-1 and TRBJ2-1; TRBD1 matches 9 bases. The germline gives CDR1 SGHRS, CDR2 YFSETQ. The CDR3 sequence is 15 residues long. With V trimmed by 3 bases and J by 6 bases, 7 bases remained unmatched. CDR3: CASSWGQGGGNEQFF. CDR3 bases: TGCGCCAGCAGCTGGGGACAGGGCGGGGGCAATGAGCAGTTCTTC. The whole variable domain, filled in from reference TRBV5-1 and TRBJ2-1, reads KAGVTQTPRYLIKTRGQQVTLSCSPISGHRSVSWYQQTPGQGLQFLFEYFSETQRNKGNFPGRFSGRQFSNSRSEMNVSTLELGDSALYLCASSWGQGGGNEQFFGPGTRLTVL.

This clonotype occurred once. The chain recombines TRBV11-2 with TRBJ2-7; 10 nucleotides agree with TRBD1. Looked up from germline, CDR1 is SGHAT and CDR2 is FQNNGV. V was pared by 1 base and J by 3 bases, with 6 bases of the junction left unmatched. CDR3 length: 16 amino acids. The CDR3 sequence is CASSLGARDRGYEQYF. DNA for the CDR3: TGTGCCAGCAGCTTAGGTGCCCGGGACAGGGGCTACGAGCAGTACTTC.

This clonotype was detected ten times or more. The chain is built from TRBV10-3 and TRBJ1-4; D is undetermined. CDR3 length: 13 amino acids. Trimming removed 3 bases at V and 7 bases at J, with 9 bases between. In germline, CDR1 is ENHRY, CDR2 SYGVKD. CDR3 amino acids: CAISERLSEKLFF. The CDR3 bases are TGTGCCATCAGTGAAAGGTTGAGTGAAAAACTGTTTTTT.

The chain's CDR3 is CSAHSGGGRSDTQYF. CDR3 nucleotide sequence: TGCAGTGCCCACTCGGGGGGGGGCAGATCAGATACGCAGTATTTT. The chain carries TRBV20-1 and TRBJ2-3, with TRBD2 matching over 8 bases. Trimming took 6 bases from V and 4 from J; bases not matched to a gene: 12. CDR1 is DFQATT and CDR2 is SNEGSKA in the germline V gene (reference sequence). This CDR3 is built from 15 residues.

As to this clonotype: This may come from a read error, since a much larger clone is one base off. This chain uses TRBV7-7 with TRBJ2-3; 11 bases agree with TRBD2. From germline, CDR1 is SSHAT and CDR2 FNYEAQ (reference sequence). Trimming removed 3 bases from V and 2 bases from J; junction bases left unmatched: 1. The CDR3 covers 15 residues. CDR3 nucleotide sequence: TGTGCCAGCAGCTTGGGACTAGCGGACACAGATACGCAGTATTTT. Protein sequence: CASSLGLADTDTQYF.

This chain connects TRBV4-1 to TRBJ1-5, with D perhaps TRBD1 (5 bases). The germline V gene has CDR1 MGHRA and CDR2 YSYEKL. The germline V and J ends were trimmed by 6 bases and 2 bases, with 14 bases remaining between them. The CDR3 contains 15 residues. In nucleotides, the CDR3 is TGCGCCAGCAGGCGGGTCGGGGGGGGCAATCAGCCCCAGCATTTT. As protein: CASRRVGGGNQPQHF.

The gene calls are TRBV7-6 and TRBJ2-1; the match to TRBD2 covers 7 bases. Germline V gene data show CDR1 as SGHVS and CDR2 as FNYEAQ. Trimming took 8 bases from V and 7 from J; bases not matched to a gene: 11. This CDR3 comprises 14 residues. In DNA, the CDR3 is TGTGCCAGCGGGACCCTAGCGGTAACGAATGAGCAGTTCTTC. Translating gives CASGTLAVTNEQFF.

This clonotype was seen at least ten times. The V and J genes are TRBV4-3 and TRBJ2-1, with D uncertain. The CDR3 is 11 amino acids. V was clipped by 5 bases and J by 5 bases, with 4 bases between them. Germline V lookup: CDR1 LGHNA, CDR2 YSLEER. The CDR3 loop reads CASSENNEQFF. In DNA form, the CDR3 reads TGCGCCAGCAGCGAGAACAATGAGCAGTTCTTC.

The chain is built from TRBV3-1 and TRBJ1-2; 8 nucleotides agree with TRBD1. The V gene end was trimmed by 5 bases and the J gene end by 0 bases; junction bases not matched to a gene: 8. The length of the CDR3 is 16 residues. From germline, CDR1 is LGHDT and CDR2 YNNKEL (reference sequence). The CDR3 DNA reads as TGTGCCAGCAGCAAGGGGACAGGCCTAGCTAACTATGGCTACACCTTC. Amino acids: CASSKGTGLANYGYTF.

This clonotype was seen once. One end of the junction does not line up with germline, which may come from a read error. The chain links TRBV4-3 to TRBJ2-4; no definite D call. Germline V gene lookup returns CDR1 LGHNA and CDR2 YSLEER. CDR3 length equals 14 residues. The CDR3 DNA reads TGCGCCAGCATCCAAGAACTCGGGTACAACATTCAGTACTTC. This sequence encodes CASIQELGYNIQYF.

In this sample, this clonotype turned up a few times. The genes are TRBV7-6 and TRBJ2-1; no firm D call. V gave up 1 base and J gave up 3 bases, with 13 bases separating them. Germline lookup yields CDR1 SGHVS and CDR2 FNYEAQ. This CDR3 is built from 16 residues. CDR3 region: CASSLDAVGVYNEQFF. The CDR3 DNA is TGTGCCAGCAGCTTAGACGCGGTGGGCGTCTACAATGAGCAGTTCTTC.

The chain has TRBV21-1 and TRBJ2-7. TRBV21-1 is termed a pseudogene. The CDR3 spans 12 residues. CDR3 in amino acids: CPHCGKPEEQYV. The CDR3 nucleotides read TGTCCTCACTGTGGCAAACCGGAAGAGCAGTACGTC.

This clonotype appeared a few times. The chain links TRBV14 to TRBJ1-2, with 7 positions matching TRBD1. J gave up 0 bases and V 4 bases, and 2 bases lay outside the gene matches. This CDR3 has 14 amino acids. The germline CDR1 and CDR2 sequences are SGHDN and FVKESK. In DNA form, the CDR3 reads TGTGCCAGCAGCCGCGGGACAGCTAACTATGGCTACACCTTC. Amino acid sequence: CASSRGTANYGYTF.

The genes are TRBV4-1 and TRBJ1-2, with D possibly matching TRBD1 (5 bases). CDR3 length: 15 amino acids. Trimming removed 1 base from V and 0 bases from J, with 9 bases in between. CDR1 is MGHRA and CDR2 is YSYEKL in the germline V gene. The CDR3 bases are TGCGCCAGCAGCCAAGGCCCGACAGCTAACTATGGCTACACCTTC. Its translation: CASSQGPTANYGYTF.

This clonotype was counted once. The CDR3 DNA is TGTGCCAGCAGTTCCGGGACTAGCGCCACCTGGTACATTCAGTACTTC. Encoded protein: CASSSGTSATWYIQYF. The chain recombines TRBV12-3 or TRBV12-4 with TRBJ2-4, with 10 bases identical to TRBD2. The ends lost 4 bases at V and 8 bases at J; junction bases unmatched: 11. This CDR3 is 16 amino acids long.

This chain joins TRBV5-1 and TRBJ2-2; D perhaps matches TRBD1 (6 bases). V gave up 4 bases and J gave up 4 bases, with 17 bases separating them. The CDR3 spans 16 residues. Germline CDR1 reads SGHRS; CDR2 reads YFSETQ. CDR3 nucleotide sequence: TGCGCCAGCAGCAGGGGACACCTTAACCCCACCGGGGAGCTGTTTTTT. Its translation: CASSRGHLNPTGELFF.

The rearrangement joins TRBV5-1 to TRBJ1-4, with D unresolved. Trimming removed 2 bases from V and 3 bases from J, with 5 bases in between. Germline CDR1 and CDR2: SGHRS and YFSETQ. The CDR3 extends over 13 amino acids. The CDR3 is CASSFRPNEKLFF. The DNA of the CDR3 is TGCGCCAGCAGCTTCCGGCCTAATGAAAAACTGTTTTTT.

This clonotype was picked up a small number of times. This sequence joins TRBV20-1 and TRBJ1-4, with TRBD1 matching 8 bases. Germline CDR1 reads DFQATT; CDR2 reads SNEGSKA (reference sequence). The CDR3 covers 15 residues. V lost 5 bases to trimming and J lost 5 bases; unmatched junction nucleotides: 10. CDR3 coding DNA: TGCAGTGCTGGAGGGACAGGTTTAGGGAATGAAAAACTGTTTTTT. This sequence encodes CSAGGTGLGNEKLFF.

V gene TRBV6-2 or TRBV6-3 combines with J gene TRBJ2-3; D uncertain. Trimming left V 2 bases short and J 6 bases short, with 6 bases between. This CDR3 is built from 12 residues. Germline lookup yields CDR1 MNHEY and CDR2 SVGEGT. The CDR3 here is CASSYVRDTQYF. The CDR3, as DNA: TGTGCCAGCAGTTACGTCCGGGATACGCAGTATTTT.